The sequence of this T cell receptor (beta chain) was determined in a study of blood T cell repertoires in COVID-19. Study-level information: Specimens from acute and convalescent COVID-19 originated in the United States, Italy and Spain. The analysed material was cDNA or gDNA that came from T cells, B-cell-depleted T cells, or PBMCs.

Original processing methods: Using reference gene primer amplification, nucleated cell counts were estimated. The method was immunoSEQ multiplex PCR; TCRdb's version includes in-frame clones alone and lacks a portion of them. V and J calls and clone size are copied from that table; D and trimming were computed from the DNA. The sample lists about 140,000 clones, about three quarters occurring once. The CDR3 runs to 11 residues. V was trimmed by 1 base and J by 9 bases, leaving 4 bases between them. CDR1 and CDR2 (germline): SGHTA, FQGNSA. The clonotype comes from a woman aged 55-75 years with acute or convalescent COVID-19. Specimen: peripheral blood. The chain carries TRBV7-2 and TRBJ2-1; no firm D call. The CDR3 sequence: CASSLGSEQFF. The CDR3 DNA sequence: TGTGCCAGCAGCTTAGGGAGTGAGCAGTTCTTC. The full variable domain, in which reference TRBV7-2 and TRBJ2-1 provide the parts outside the CDR3, is GAGVSQSPSNKVTEKGKDVELRCDPISGHTALYWYRQSLGQGLEFLIYFQGNSAPDKSGLPSDRFSAERTGGSVSTLTIQRTQQEDSAVYLCASSLGSEQFFGPGTRLTVL.